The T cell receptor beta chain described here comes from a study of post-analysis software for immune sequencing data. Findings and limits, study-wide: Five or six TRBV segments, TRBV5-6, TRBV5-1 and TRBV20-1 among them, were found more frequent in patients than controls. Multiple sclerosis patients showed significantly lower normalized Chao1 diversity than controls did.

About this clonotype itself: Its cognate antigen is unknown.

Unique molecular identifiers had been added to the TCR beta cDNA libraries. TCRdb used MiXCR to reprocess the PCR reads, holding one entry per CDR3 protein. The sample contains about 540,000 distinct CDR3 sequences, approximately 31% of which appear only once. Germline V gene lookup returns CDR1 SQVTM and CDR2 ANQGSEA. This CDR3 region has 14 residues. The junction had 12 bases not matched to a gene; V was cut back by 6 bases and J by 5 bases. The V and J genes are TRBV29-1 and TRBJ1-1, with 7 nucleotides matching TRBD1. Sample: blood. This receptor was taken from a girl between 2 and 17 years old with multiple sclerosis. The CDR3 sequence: CSVQGVGQGTEAFF. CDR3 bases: TGCAGCGTCCAGGGGGTGGGCCAAGGGACTGAAGCTTTCTTT.